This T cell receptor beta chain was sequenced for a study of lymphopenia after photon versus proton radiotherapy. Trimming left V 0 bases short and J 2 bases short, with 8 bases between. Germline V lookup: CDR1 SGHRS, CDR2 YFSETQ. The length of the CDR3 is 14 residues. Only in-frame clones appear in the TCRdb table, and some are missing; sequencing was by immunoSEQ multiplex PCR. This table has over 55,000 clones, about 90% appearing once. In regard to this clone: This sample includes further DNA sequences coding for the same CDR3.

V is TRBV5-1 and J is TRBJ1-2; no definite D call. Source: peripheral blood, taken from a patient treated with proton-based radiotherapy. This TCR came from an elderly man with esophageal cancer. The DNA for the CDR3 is TGCGCCAGCAGCTTGGAAAGTCCAAACTATGGCTACACCTTC. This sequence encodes CASSLESPNYGYTF.